The 14 T cell receptor beta chains in this list originate from one sample, sequenced in a study of long-term antiretroviral therapy in people with HIV. At survey level, the immunoSEQ assay was run in its v3.0 version. This table comes from immunoSEQ multiplex PCR, and its TCRdb copy is limited to in-frame clones, with some not included. The table lists about 24,000 clones, 81% of them singletons. Here the sequenced sample was unsorted PBMCs, taken 4.4 years after starting antiretroviral therapy. The receptors come from a man younger than 40 with HIV.

The rearrangement joins TRBV9 to TRBJ1-2; tentative D call: TRBD1 (5 bases). Germline loops: CDR1 SGDLS, CDR2 YYNGEE. The CDR3 is 14 amino acids. The V gene lost 4 bases and the J gene lost 2 bases, with 12 bases spanning the gap. CDR3 sequence (DNA): TGTGCCAGCAGCCTCCGGGACGGAAACTATGGCTACACCTTC. It specifies CASSLRDGNYGYTF.

This chain connects TRBV4-3 to TRBJ1-1; 8 bases map to TRBD1. J was trimmed by 1 base and V by 1 base; bases with no gene match: 2. CDR3 length equals 15 residues. CDR1 and CDR2 from the germline V gene are LGHNA and YSLEER. The CDR3 DNA sequence: TGCGCCAGCAGCCAAGGGGACAGGAGGAACACTGAAGCTTTCTTT. Its protein is CASSQGDRRNTEAFF.

CDR3 sequence reads: CASSLSTVNEKLFF. CDR3 in DNA: TGTGCCAGCAGCTTGTCGACAGTTAATGAAAAACTGTTTTTT. The chain combines TRBV5-5 with TRBJ1-4, with D possibly TRBD1 on 5 matching bases. This CDR3 spans 14 amino acids. V was trimmed by 1 base and J by 4 bases, leaving 8 bases between them. CDR1 is SGHKS and CDR2 is YYEKEE in the germline V gene (reference sequence).

V is TRBV28 and J is TRBJ1-1; TRBD1 is a possible D gene (5 bases). Germline V gene lookup returns CDR1 MDHEN and CDR2 SYDVKM. The V and J ends lost 2 bases and 0 bases respectively, with 19 bases between them. The CDR3 runs to 18 residues. The CDR3 DNA follows: TGTGCCAGCAGTTTAAACCAGGGTTGGACCGGAATGAACACTGAAGCTTTCTTT. This translates into CASSLNQGWTGMNTEAFF.

This clone is categorized as medium-sized. This chain connects TRBV27 to TRBJ1-3; D is uncertain. CDR1 is MNHEY, CDR2 SMNVEV, per germline (reference sequence). Trimming shortened V by 5 bases and J by 0 bases, and 11 bases separated the two germline ends. CDR3 length: 15 residues. The CDR3 nucleotides are TGTGCCAGCAGTGAAGGACTGAACTCTGGAAACACCATATATTTT. The encoded protein is CASSEGLNSGNTIYF.

The chain links TRBV28 to TRBJ1-5, with TRBD1 as a possible D gene (5 bases). There are 15 residues in the CDR3. The ends were cut back, 6 bases at V and 1 base at J, with 13 bases in the middle. Germline CDR1 is MDHEN and CDR2 is SYDVKM. Written as DNA, the CDR3 is TGTGCCAGCAGCCAAGACAGTTGGAGCAATCAGCCCCAGCATTTT. This translates into CASSQDSWSNQPQHF.

The chain is built from TRBV6-6 and TRBJ2-1; perhaps D is TRBD1 or TRBD2 (6 bases each). This CDR3 comprises 14 residues. Deletions cut 1 base from V and 7 bases from J, with 11 bases between. CDR1 and CDR2 from the germline V gene are MNHNY and SVGAGI (reference sequence). CDR3 residues: CASSYLGGGNEQFF. For the CDR3, the DNA is TGTGCCAGCAGTTACTTAGGAGGGGGGAATGAGCAGTTCTTC.

The chain links TRBV4-3 to TRBJ2-2; D might be TRBD1 (5 bases). V dropped 0 bases and J dropped 4 bases, with 18 bases sitting between them. The CDR3 contains 18 residues. The germline gives CDR1 LGHNA, CDR2 YSLEER. The CDR3 region has the DNA TGCGCCAGCAGCCAAGATGAGATAGGCAGGGCTAGCACCGGGGAGCTGTTTTTT. Encoded protein: CASSQDEIGRASTGELFF.

V is TRBV11-3 and J is TRBJ2-4; TRBD2 agrees at 11 bases. Germline V lookup: CDR1 SGHNT, CDR2 YENEEA. Losses at the gene ends were 1 base for V and 8 bases for J; bases not matched to a gene: 4. CDR3 length: 15 amino acids. The CDR3 bases are TGTGCCAGCAGCTTAGGCACTAGCGGGAGTGACATTCAGTACTTC. Protein sequence: CASSLGTSGSDIQYF.

The chain recombines TRBV2 with TRBJ1-2; 7 positions agree with TRBD1. The ends lost 8 bases at V and 3 bases at J; junction bases unmatched: 9. The CDR3 runs to 14 residues. From germline, CDR1 is SNHLY and CDR2 FYNNEI. CDR3 loop: CASGVSGQDYGYTF. The CDR3 bases are TGTGCCAGCGGAGTGTCCGGACAGGACTATGGCTACACCTTC.

The chain is built from TRBV6-5 and TRBJ1-1, with no clear D. V shed 2 bases and J shed 7 bases, with 8 bases lying between them. There are 12 residues in the CDR3. The germline gives CDR1 MNHEY, CDR2 SVGAGI. The CDR3 is CASSYTAGEAFF. The CDR3, as DNA: TGTGCCAGCAGTTACACGGCAGGTGAAGCTTTCTTT.

The chain couples TRBV6-5 to TRBJ1-2, with a tentative D call TRBD1 (5 bases). V shed 5 bases and J shed 4 bases, with 17 bases lying between them. This CDR3 has 15 residues. The V gene's germline CDR1 is MNHEY and CDR2 SVGAGI. The CDR3 region has the DNA TGTGCCAGCAGTGGCCCCCGACCGGGGGGCTATGGCTACACCTTC. Protein: CASSGPRPGGYGYTF.

The chain carries TRBV11-2 and TRBJ2-5; 8 nucleotides agree with TRBD1. The CDR3 totals 14 residues. V trimming: 4 bases; J trimming: 5 bases; junction bases outside the gene matches: 6. Germline V lookup: CDR1 SGHAT, CDR2 FQNNGV. CDR3 region: CASSSRTGKETQYF. CDR3 nucleotides: TGTGCCAGCAGCTCCCGGACAGGGAAGGAGACCCAGTACTTC. Variable domain in full (rest from reference TRBV11-2 and TRBJ2-5): EAGVAQSPRYKIIEKRQSVAFWCNPISGHATLYWYQQILGQGPKLLIQFQNNGVVDDSQLPKDRFSAERLKGVDSTLKIQPAKLEDSAVYLCASSSRTGKETQYFGPGTRLLVL.

The genes are TRBV9 and TRBJ2-1; D may be TRBD1 or TRBD2 (6 bases each). The CDR3 spans 15 residues. Per germline, CDR1 SGDLS and CDR2 YYNGEE. V was pared by 2 bases and J by 0 bases, with 9 bases between. DNA for the CDR3: TGTGCCAGCAGCGTCAAGGGGGGCTCCTACAATGAGCAGTTCTTC. Its translation: CASSVKGGSYNEQFF.